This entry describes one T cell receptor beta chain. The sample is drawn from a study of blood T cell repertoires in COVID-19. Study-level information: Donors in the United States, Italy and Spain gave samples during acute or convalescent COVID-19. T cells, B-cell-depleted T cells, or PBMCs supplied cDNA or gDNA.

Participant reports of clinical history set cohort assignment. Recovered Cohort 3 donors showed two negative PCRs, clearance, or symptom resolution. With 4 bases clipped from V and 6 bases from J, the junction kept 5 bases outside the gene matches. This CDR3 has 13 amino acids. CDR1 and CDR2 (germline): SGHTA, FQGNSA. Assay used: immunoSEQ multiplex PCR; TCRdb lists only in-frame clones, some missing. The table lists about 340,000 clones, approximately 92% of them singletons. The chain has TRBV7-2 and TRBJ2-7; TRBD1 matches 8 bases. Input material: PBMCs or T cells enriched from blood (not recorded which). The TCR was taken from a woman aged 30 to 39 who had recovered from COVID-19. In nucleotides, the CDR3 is TGTGCCAGCAGCTACGACAGGGGCACCGAGCAGTACTTC. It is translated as CASSYDRGTEQYF.